This section outlines one T cell receptor (beta chain) sequence together with its context. This clone showed up just a few times. Its cognate antigen has yet to be identified. No per-base quality is available; no much larger clone lies one base away. The CDR3 runs 14 residues from the cysteine to the phenylalanine. Only CDR3 DNA is held: 42 bases, read in frame from base 1. From the germline V gene, CDR1 is KGHSH and CDR2 is LQKENI. V loses 2 bases at its end and J loses 0 bases; junction bases beyond the gene matches: 0. Library preparation used the immunoSEQ multiplex PCR assay. For the multiplex PCR, a mixture combining 60 forward primers for TCR Vbeta segments and 13 reverse primers for TCR Jbeta segments was used. The CDR3 region of rearranged TCR beta genes was amplified from genomic DNA by a multiplex PCR assay. The Illumina HiSeq System was used to sequence the amplified TCR beta libraries as 87-base-pair reads. In the authors' own workflow: Across the roughly 670 repertoires, a later analysis counted tens of millions of unique TCR beta chains, roughly 11 million of which were shared by at least two donors. Raw reads were error-corrected and collapsed into unique sequences by a nearest-neighbor algorithm in which closely related sequences were merged to remove PCR and sequencing errors. V, D and J gene segments were assigned by aligning CDR3 sequences to IMGT reference sequences. For a sequence to be retained, a match of at least six nucleotides was required to both a V gene segment and a J gene segment. A rearrangement was called productive if the CDR3 had no stop codons and remained in frame with V and J, and every other rearrangement was called non-productive. Following IMGT convention, CDR3 was defined as the stretch from the second conserved V-encoded cysteine up to the conserved J-encoded phenylalanine. The earlier analysis of some 540 of the donors excluded any sequence lacking an unambiguous match to a single V gene segment. An earlier analysis of over 450 of the donors classified V segments as functional when productive rearrangements were above 56.7% and as segregating when the standard deviation between donors was above 5%. A statistical classification framework was developed to diagnose cytomegalovirus status using the catalog of TCR beta chain sequences. In a later analysis, V and J genes were assigned by comparing TCR nucleotide sequences against IMGT/GENE-DB human TR gene sequences. In a later analysis, CDR3 sequences and most-parsimonious VDJ recombination scenarios were assigned using the TCRdist pipeline. In a later analysis, each TCR beta chain was defined by its CDR3 amino acid sequence together with its V-gene family, and reads without a unique V-gene family were excluded. In a later analysis, nearly 600 highly shared, low-generation-probability nucleotide sequences were removed to address suspected cross-contamination and a sequencing artifact. In a later analysis, a clonal expansion index for each public chain was calculated from normalized within-repertoire ranks of inferred template counts. A later analysis computed generation probabilities with a VDJ recombination model fitted to out-of-frame rearrangements, and checked the results against IGoR. Hypergeometric tests were used in a later analysis to score TCR-TCR, TCR-HLA and TCR-CMV co-occurrence, with a repertoire-size bias correction applied to the TCR pairs. A later analysis estimated false discovery rates by permuting HLA or CMV assignments 20 times. In a later analysis, co-occurring TCRs were grouped using DBSCAN, and TCRdist sequence similarity was added for clustering within HLA-allele-positive subsets. For co-occurrence clustering, repertoires with fewer than 30,000 or more than 120,000 public chains were excluded, along with roughly 5 repertoires with anomalous nucleotide sharing. This is the immuneACCESS table as TCRdb keeps it, with only in-frame sequences that have V and J called. A part of the clones is gone; compared with another copy, unresolved V genes explain less than half, and the rest is unexplained. The V and J calls and clone size are taken from that table; D and trimming were inferred from the DNA. The sample profile shows over 100,000 clones; around 79% of them were found once. The top ten hold 2.5% to 3.5% of the sample.

The cohort was made up of 666 healthy bone marrow donors. At the time of sampling, all cohort members were nominally healthy, though unrecorded immune exposures were likely present. The donor was CMV seropositive and was included in the group of 250 to 300 seropositive cohort members. A peripheral blood sample was provided by each donor, and peripheral blood mononuclear cells were used for TCR beta sequencing. The Qiagen DNeasy Blood Extraction Kit was used to extract genomic DNA from the blood cell samples. This entry belongs to a study of cytomegalovirus exposure and HLA in healthy donors (dated 2017 in TCRdb). About the investigation overall: In an earlier analysis of 550 to 750 of the donors, about 270 Gb of sequence data and approximately 100 million unique TCR beta sequences from about 179 million T cells were reported. Across some 400 genotyped donors of the cohort, an average of about 240,000 unique TCR beta nucleotide sequences per donor were sequenced, and roughly 18% of those sequences were non-productive. High-throughput TCR immunosequencing, statistical association of individual TCRs with disease status, and machine learning were combined to predict cytomegalovirus infection status. An early release that covered about 640 HLA-typed donors contained approximately 300 gigabases of sequencing data and about 93 million unique TCR sequences. All discovery cohort repertoires had been generated on a single sequencing platform. Rather than using new phenotypic data, the later analysis identified candidate immune exposures from TCR beta sequences and from how often those sequences occurred across donors. Donor age, sex, ethnicity and CMV serostatus were compiled together with the repertoire data. A later analysis re-analyzed previously published TCR beta repertoires from approximately 670 donors and added high-resolution HLA genotyping to study TCR occurrence patterns. The genetic ancestry cluster associated with self-reported Caucasian donors included 65% to 90% of the roughly 400 genotyped donors. An earlier analysis of roughly 600 of the donors used high-throughput TCR beta sequencing to judge whether each TCR beta V gene segment behaved as functional or pseudogenic. Typing coverage differed by locus: A, B, C, DRB1 and DQB1 were typed in about 620-640 donors, DQA1 in 500 to 550, DPA1 in over 600, and DPB1 in about 450. Genome-wide SNP genotypes for about 55% of the 666 donors were used in a later genetic analysis, which treated that subset as a discovery cohort. In addition to the first cohort of about 650 subjects, a separate validation cohort of 130 or so different subjects was used. The study used immunosequencing to profile the T cell repertoires of about 670 subjects and linked those repertoires to cytomegalovirus serostatus. The study was designed to test whether signatures of past pathogen exposure could be identified by cataloging public T cell receptors. Four to six DR-DQ haplotypes were handled as single units for association and clustering, since linkage in the cohort was strong. Both class I and class II loci were covered by HLA typing, at four-digit resolution.

General conclusions and limits of the study: An earlier analysis of roughly 570 of the donors showed that most TCR beta V segments appeared in productive rearrangements either about 87% or about 30% of the time, which broadly matched IMGT annotations. In both the original and validation cohorts, the classifier was reported to diagnose cytomegalovirus status with high specificity and sensitivity. A later analysis reported that several top co-occurrence clusters appeared linked to parvovirus B19, influenza, CMV and Epstein-Barr virus. Because counts were too low, roughly 16 rarely observed V segments, including chromosome 9 orphons, were left out of the earlier analysis of 500 to 750 of the donors. Most CMV-associated TCR beta chains appeared to be HLA-restricted in a later analysis, and the HLA associations seemed to be driven largely by CMV exposure. Compared with equally common non-associated chains, HLA-associated TCR beta chains in a later analysis were more clonally expanded and had lower generation probabilities. Because HLA typing was unavailable for some donors at each locus, only the typed subset was used in association tests. A cluster of highly shared sequence variants was judged likely to be a technical artifact of the sequencing pipeline. The 87-base-pair reads could not distinguish some IMGT-functional V segments, including TRBV6-2 and TRBV6-3, so those segments were excluded. A few of the identified cytomegalovirus-associated TCR beta chains were confirmed in vitro to be specific for cytomegalovirus antigens. Most TCR sequences were observed very rarely across donors, whereas some public TCRs were present in many individuals. An association between a missense DCLRE1C variant and V-gene and J-gene trimming of TCR beta chains was found in a later genetic analysis and replicated in an independent cohort. It was suggested by the authors that the approach could potentially be generalized to other disease states and immunological phenotypes. Sequencing depth was assumed to be roughly uniform across donors in the presence/absence analyses, though that assumption may not hold. For the cohort, immune exposure information was limited to CMV serostatus. A further reported finding was that TCR beta sequences accurately predicted the HLA-A and HLA-B alleles for most subjects in the first cohort. Linkage disequilibrium might explain the correlated functional status among segregating V segments, but an unknown experimental factor could not be ruled out. In this cohort, only TCR beta chains were sequenced, and detectable features were limited by the absence of alpha or paired-chain data. The study listed 164 TCR beta chains as associated with cytomegalovirus. A later analysis associated about 17,000 TCR beta sequences with specific HLA alleles at a false discovery rate of 0.05. Strong co-occurrence of HLA alleles, especially DR and DQ, made assigning TCR associations to individual alleles difficult. A later genetic analysis reported fewer N-insertions in productive TCRs among donors in an Asian-associated ancestry cluster than the roughly 700-donor mean. A later analysis found that TCR association rates varied across HLA loci, with DRB1 alleles showing the most associated TCRs and HLA-C alleles the fewest.

Sequencing input: PBMCs. This receptor was taken from a woman aged 25 to 45 in good health and CMV-seropositive. This chain is built from TRBV18 and TRBJ2-7; TRBD2 matches 8 bases in the middle. The CDR3 amino acid sequence is: CASSPGLASYEQYF. At the DNA level, the sequence is TGTGCCAGCTCACCAGGACTAGCCTCCTACGAGCAGTACTTC.